The sample holds a few counts of the clone carrying this TCR beta chain. Its cognate antigen is unknown. This CDR3 has 13 amino acids. The germline V gene has CDR1 MNHNS and CDR2 SASEGT. Trimming cost V 8 bases and J 3 bases; bases outside gene matches: 6. 13 Jbeta primers and 60 Vbeta primers were used for the PCR. Only in-frame clones appear in the TCRdb table, and some are missing; sequencing was by immunoSEQ multiplex PCR. Here the sample spans 120,000 or so clones, over 50% being singletons. This entry comes from a study of cytomegalovirus exposure and HLA in healthy donors. Study-level points and caveats: Altogether, 160 or so TCR beta chains were recorded as cytomegalovirus-associated. Published work reported that the classifier diagnosed cytomegalovirus status with high specificity and sensitivity. Being productive about 90% or about 30% of the time was typical of most TCR beta V segments in an earlier analysis. Some 17,000 TCR beta sequences were associated with HLA alleles at 0.05 false discovery rate in a later analysis.

The sequence was collected from a woman aged 35 to 49 in good health and CMV-seropositive. The sample taken for sequencing was PBMCs. The chain recombines TRBV6-1 with TRBJ2-7; 8 bases are a match to TRBD2. Here the CDR3 reads CASGPGLVYEQYF. In nucleotides, the CDR3 is TGTGCCAGCGGACCGGGACTAGTCTACGAGCAGTACTTC.